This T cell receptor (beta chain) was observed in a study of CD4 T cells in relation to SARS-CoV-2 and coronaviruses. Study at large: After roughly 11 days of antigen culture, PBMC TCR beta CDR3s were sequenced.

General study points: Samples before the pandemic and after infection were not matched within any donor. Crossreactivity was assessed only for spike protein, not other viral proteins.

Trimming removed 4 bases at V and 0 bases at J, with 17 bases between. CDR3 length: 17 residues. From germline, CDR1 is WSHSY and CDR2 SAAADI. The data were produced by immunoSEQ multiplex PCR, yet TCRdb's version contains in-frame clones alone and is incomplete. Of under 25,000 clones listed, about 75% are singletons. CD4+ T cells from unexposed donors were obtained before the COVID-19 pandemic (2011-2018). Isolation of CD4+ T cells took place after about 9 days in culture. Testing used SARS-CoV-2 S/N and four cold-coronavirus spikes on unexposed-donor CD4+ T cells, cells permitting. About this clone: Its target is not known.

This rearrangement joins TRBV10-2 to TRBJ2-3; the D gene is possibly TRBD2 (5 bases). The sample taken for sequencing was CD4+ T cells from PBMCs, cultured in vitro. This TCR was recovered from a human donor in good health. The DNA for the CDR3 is TGCGCCAGCAGTGGTCGAGCGGTTTCTTCTAGCACAGATACGCAGTATTTT. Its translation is CASSGRAVSSSTDTQYF.